These 14 T cell receptor beta chains share one sample of origin, sequenced in a study of blood T cell repertoires in COVID-19. Some clones are missing from TCRdb's copy, which holds only in-frame ones; the method was immunoSEQ multiplex PCR. There are around 290,000 clones in the sample; 85% to 90% occur only once, and approximately 4.2% lies in the top ten. The sample was peripheral blood. Every receptor here comes from a man aged 35-49 years with acute or convalescent COVID-19.

The J gene is TRBJ1-2, the V gene TRBV7-6, with D possibly matching TRBD1 (5 bases). This CDR3 has 13 amino acids. Germline-derived CDR1 and CDR2 are SGHVS and FNYEAQ. Trimming took 5 bases from V and 2 from J, leaving 9 bases between them. CDR3 sequence: CASSPDRNYGYTF. DNA for the CDR3: TGTGCCAGCAGCCCAGACAGAAACTATGGCTACACCTTC.

The chain links TRBV9 to TRBJ1-4; D gene uncertain. This CDR3 comprises 15 residues. The germline V and J ends were trimmed by 3 bases and 0 bases, with 9 bases remaining between them. The germline V gene encodes CDR1 SGDLS and CDR2 YYNGEE. The CDR3 is CASSETSATNEKLFF. In nucleotides, the CDR3 is TGTGCCAGCAGCGAAACAAGCGCAACTAATGAAAAACTGTTTTTT.

Notes on this clone: Other DNA sequences in the same sample also yield this CDR3. The chain combines TRBV15 with TRBJ1-1; no clear D gene. V was trimmed by 1 base and J by 4 bases, leaving 7 bases between them. The germline V gene has CDR1 LNHNV and CDR2 YYDKDF (reference sequence). The CDR3 is 13 amino acids. Here the CDR3 reads CATSRASGTEAFF. In nucleotides, the CDR3 is TGTGCCACCAGCAGAGCTAGTGGCACTGAAGCTTTCTTT.

The chain joins TRBV14 to TRBJ2-6; weak D call: TRBD2 (5 bases). Germline lookup yields CDR1 SGHDN and CDR2 FVKESK. V gave up 0 bases and J gave up 8 bases, with 11 bases separating them. The CDR3 sequence is 15 residues long. CDR3 region: CASSQDYGSPNVLTF. For the CDR3, the DNA is TGTGCCAGCAGCCAAGATTATGGGAGCCCCAACGTCCTGACTTTC. Together with reference TRBV14 and TRBJ2-6, the CDR3 gives the full variable domain: EAGVTQFPSHSVIEKGQTVTLRCDPISGHDNLYWYRRVMGKEIKFLLHFVKESKQDESGMPNNRFLAERTGGTYSTLKVQPAELEDSGVYFCASSQDYGSPNVLTFGAGSRLTVL.

The genes are TRBV7-9 and TRBJ2-3; 9 bases map to TRBD1. Germline-derived CDR1 and CDR2 are SEHNR and FQNEAQ (reference sequence). The CDR3 is 13 amino acids. V was pared by 6 bases and J by 9 bases, with 7 bases of the junction left unmatched. CDR3 loop: CASSKQGAETQYF. The CDR3, as DNA: TGTGCCAGCAGTAAACAGGGGGCTGAGACGCAGTATTTT.

This clone was detected only a few times. The chain uses TRBV5-5 and TRBJ1-1; D not resolved. This CDR3 has 14 amino acids. Trimming left V 1 base short and J 7 bases short, with 14 bases between. Germline assignment: CDR1 SGHKS and CDR2 YYEKEE (reference sequence). Here the CDR3 reads CASSLPILEGEAFF. Written as DNA, the CDR3 is TGTGCCAGCAGCTTGCCTATCCTAGAGGGTGAAGCTTTCTTT.

This chain connects TRBV29-1 to TRBJ1-4; D gene unclear. Germline CDR1 reads SQVTM; CDR2 reads ANQGSEA. The CDR3 sequence is 13 residues long. Trimming stripped 8 bases from V and 5 bases from J, with 15 bases between. Here the CDR3 reads CSLKAEGNEKLFF. The CDR3 region has the DNA TGCAGCCTGAAGGCGGAGGGCAATGAAAAACTGTTTTTT.

The chain is built from TRBV20-1 and TRBJ2-7; perhaps TRBD2 as D (5 bases). Germline values: CDR1 DFQATT, CDR2 SNEGSKA (reference sequence). Trimming stripped 2 bases from V and 4 bases from J, with 6 bases between. CDR3 length equals 11 residues. CDR3: CSARSGYEQYF. The CDR3 DNA reads TGCAGTGCTAGATCGGGATACGAGCAGTACTTC.

The chain links TRBV7-4 to TRBJ2-7; D is perhaps TRBD2 (6 bases). CDR3 size: 17 residues. Germline V CDR1 and CDR2: SGHVT, SQSDAQ. Trimming pared 10 bases from V and 0 bases from J, leaving 25 bases between. The CDR3 sequence is CAIDGDFLRYFSYEQYF. The CDR3, as DNA: TGTGCCATAGATGGGGACTTTCTTCGGTACTTCTCCTACGAGCAGTACTTC.

The chain uses TRBV27 and TRBJ2-7, with 12 bases that match TRBD1. Germline V lookup: CDR1 MNHEY, CDR2 SMNVEV (reference sequence). The CDR3 is 16 amino acids. The V and J ends lost 5 bases and 5 bases, in that order; junction bases with no gene match: 10. CDR3 loop: CASSTSGTGGINEQYF. The CDR3 DNA reads as TGTGCCAGCAGTACCTCTGGGACAGGGGGCATCAACGAGCAGTACTTC.

This chain connects TRBV12-3 or TRBV12-4 to TRBJ2-7; D is undetermined. CDR3 length: 11 residues. Trimming removed 6 bases at V and 5 bases at J, with 8 bases between. Here the CDR3 reads CASSFLNEQYF. CDR3 bases: TGTGCCAGCAGCTTTTTAAACGAGCAGTACTTC.

The J gene is TRBJ1-2, the V gene TRBV5-8; no definite D call. Germline lookup yields CDR1 SGHTS and CDR2 YDEGEE. CDR3 length: 13 residues. V lost 3 bases to trimming and J lost 8 bases, with 14 bases between them. The CDR3 reads CASSSRLRRGYTF. CDR3 DNA sequence: TGTGCCAGCAGCTCCCGCCTTCGGCGGGGCTACACCTTC.

The chain carries TRBV6-4 and TRBJ2-1; TRBD1 aligns across 9 bases. Germline CDR1 MRHNA, CDR2 SNTAGT. V trimming: 5 bases; J trimming: 8 bases; junction bases outside the gene matches: 4. CDR3 length: 13 amino acids. In nucleotides, the CDR3 is TGTGCCAGCAGTCGACAGGGGGGGGATGAGCAGTTCTTC. This codes for CASSRQGGDEQFF.

The CDR3 is CASSLRQGNSPLHF. CDR3 coding DNA: TGTGCCAGCAGCTTGCGGCAGGGAAATTCACCCCTCCACTTT. The J gene is TRBJ1-6, the V gene TRBV7-9, with a weak D call TRBD1 (5 bases). There are 14 residues in the CDR3. Germline-derived CDR1 and CDR2 are SEHNR and FQNEAQ (reference sequence). V was pared by 3 bases and J by 7 bases, with 10 bases between.